What follows are 15 T cell receptor beta chains derived from one specimen sequenced in a study of cytomegalovirus exposure and HLA in healthy donors. PCR involved 60 Vbeta and 13 Jbeta primers. Sequencing used immunoSEQ multiplex PCR; TCRdb keeps in-frame clones, though not all of them. The sample totals around 200,000 clones. Sequenced material: PBMCs. The receptors shown here come from a young woman in good health and CMV-seropositive.

The rearrangement links TRBV6-1 to TRBJ1-3, with TRBD1 matching 7 bases. The V and J ends lost 7 bases and 4 bases, in that order; junction bases with no gene match: 7. The CDR3 is made up of 14 amino acids. Germline assignment: CDR1 MNHNS and CDR2 SASEGT. Here the CDR3 DNA reads TGTGCCAGCACCGAGACAGGGACCGGAAACACCATATATTTT. Protein: CASTETGTGNTIYF.

The V and J genes are TRBV5-1 and TRBJ1-1; possibly TRBD1 for D (6 bases). The germline gives CDR1 SGHRS, CDR2 YFSETQ. This CDR3 is 14 amino acids long. V lost 4 bases and J 1 base, leaving 11 bases between the germline ends. The CDR3 sequence: CASSARGGNTEAFF. CDR3 coding DNA: TGCGCCAGCAGCGCTAGGGGGGGGAACACTGAAGCTTTCTTT.

The V call is TRBV18, the J call TRBJ2-1; a possible D gene is TRBD2 (5 bases). CDR1 and CDR2 from the germline V gene are KGHSH and LQKENI. The germline V and J ends were trimmed by 2 bases and 5 bases, with 7 bases remaining between them. The CDR3 totals 13 residues. The CDR3 sequence is CASSPGRDNEQFF. As DNA, the CDR3 is TGTGCCAGCTCACCAGGGAGAGACAATGAGCAGTTCTTC.

The chain is built from TRBV21-1 and TRBJ1-1; TRBD1 is taken as the D call from the table, unchecked against the DNA. TRBV21-1 is reported as a pseudogene. This CDR3 contains 14 residues. In DNA, the CDR3 is TGTGCCAGCAGCAAAGCGGGGACAGGACCGGAAGCTTTCTTT. Protein product: CASSKAGTGPEAFF.

The V and J genes are TRBV5-1 and TRBJ1-1; maybe TRBD1 (5 bases). The V end lost 4 bases, the J end lost 0 bases, and 16 bases lay between the germline ends. This CDR3 is built from 16 residues. CDR1 and CDR2 from the germline V gene are SGHRS and YFSETQ. CDR3 amino acids: CASSLDSRRMNTEAFF. In DNA, the CDR3 is TGCGCCAGCAGCCTCGACAGTCGACGGATGAACACTGAAGCTTTCTTT.

The J gene is TRBJ1-6, the V gene TRBV2; D may be TRBD1 (6 bases). Germline CDR1 reads SNHLY; CDR2 reads FYNNEI. Trimming pared 7 bases from V and 0 bases from J, leaving 19 bases between. The CDR3 runs 18 residues. The DNA for the CDR3 is TGTGCCAGCAATCCGAGGACAGCCTACAACTCCTATAATTCACCCCTCCACTTT. This codes for CASNPRTAYNSYNSPLHF.

The rearrangement uses TRBV29-1 and TRBJ1-5, with D possibly matching TRBD1 (5 bases). Germline V CDR1 and CDR2: SQVTM, ANQGSEA. The V gene lost 5 bases and the J gene lost 2 bases, with 19 bases spanning the gap. CDR3 length equals 16 residues. In nucleotides, the CDR3 is TGCAGCGTTCAGAAACTGGACACTACGGGCAATCAGCCCCAGCATTTT. The encoded protein is CSVQKLDTTGNQPQHF.

This chain uses TRBV2 with TRBJ1-2; weak D call: TRBD1 (5 bases). Trimming shortened V by 1 base and J by 4 bases, and 16 bases separated the two germline ends. This CDR3 has 16 residues. Germline V gene sequence: CDR1 SNHLY, CDR2 FYNNEI. CDR3 in DNA: TGTGCCAGCAGTGAAGGTGGGGCAGGGCTCCTCTATGGCTACACCTTC. Its protein product is CASSEGGAGLLYGYTF.

The rearrangement joins TRBV10-2 to TRBJ1-1; the match to TRBD1 covers 8 bases. Losses at the gene ends were 4 bases for V and 0 bases for J; bases not matched to a gene: 7. This CDR3 is 16 amino acids long. Germline lookup yields CDR1 WSHSY and CDR2 SAAADI. The CDR3 DNA follows: TGCGCCAGCAGTGTCACTCAGGGGGCCTTGAACACTGAAGCTTTCTTT. Translating gives CASSVTQGALNTEAFF.

The CDR3: CASSSNQPGLLYEQYF. The CDR3 coding sequence is TGTGCCAGCAGCTCGAATCAACCGGGACTCCTCTACGAGCAGTACTTC. This chain joins TRBV27 and TRBJ2-7; D perhaps matches TRBD2 (6 bases). Trimming cost V 6 bases and J 3 bases, with 21 bases left between them. Germline-derived CDR1 and CDR2 are MNHEY and SMNVEV (reference sequence). CDR3 length equals 16 residues.

The chain has TRBV27 and TRBJ1-1, with 9 bases that match TRBD1. The J segment lost 4 bases and the V segment lost 2 bases, leaving 5 bases of the junction unmatched. The CDR3 is 15 amino acids. Looked up from germline, CDR1 is MNHEY and CDR2 is SMNVEV (reference sequence). CDR3 protein: CASSLPGQGTTEAFF. As DNA, the CDR3 is TGTGCCAGCAGTTTACCCGGACAGGGGACCACTGAAGCTTTCTTT.

The V call is TRBV5-1, the J call TRBJ2-3; TRBD2 agrees at 9 bases. The CDR3 covers 15 residues. Germline V lookup: CDR1 SGHRS, CDR2 YFSETQ. Trimming cost V 6 bases and J 2 bases; bases outside gene matches: 7. CDR3: CASMVLAGNTDTQYF. The CDR3 DNA reads TGCGCCAGCATGGTGCTAGCGGGGAACACAGATACGCAGTATTTT.

The chain recombines TRBV10-1 with TRBJ1-2; D perhaps matches TRBD1 (5 bases). Germline V gives CDR1 WNHNN, CDR2 SYGVQD (reference sequence). This CDR3 has 17 amino acids. V lost 0 bases and J 4 bases, leaving 18 bases between the germline ends. CDR3 in amino acids: CASSESGGTPVRYGYTF. CDR3 nucleotide sequence: TGCGCCAGCAGTGAGTCCGGGGGGACCCCGGTCCGCTATGGCTACACCTTC.

The V call is TRBV19, the J call TRBJ2-1; TRBD2 might be the D (6 bases). CDR1 is LNHDA and CDR2 is SQIVND in the germline V gene (reference sequence). The CDR3 runs 14 residues. Between the trimmed V and J ends, which lost 4 bases and 8 bases, there was a span of 15 bases. CDR3: CASSSDGEAHEQFF. CDR3 coding DNA: TGTGCCAGTAGTAGTGACGGGGAGGCCCATGAGCAGTTCTTC.

The CDR3 bases are TGCAGCGTTCAGGGTTCGGACTATGGCTACACCTTC. Protein product: CSVQGSDYGYTF. The rearrangement links TRBV29-1 to TRBJ1-2; a possible D gene is TRBD1 (5 bases). Germline values: CDR1 SQVTM, CDR2 ANQGSEA. Trimming stripped 5 bases from V and 3 bases from J, with 10 bases between. The CDR3 is made up of 12 amino acids.